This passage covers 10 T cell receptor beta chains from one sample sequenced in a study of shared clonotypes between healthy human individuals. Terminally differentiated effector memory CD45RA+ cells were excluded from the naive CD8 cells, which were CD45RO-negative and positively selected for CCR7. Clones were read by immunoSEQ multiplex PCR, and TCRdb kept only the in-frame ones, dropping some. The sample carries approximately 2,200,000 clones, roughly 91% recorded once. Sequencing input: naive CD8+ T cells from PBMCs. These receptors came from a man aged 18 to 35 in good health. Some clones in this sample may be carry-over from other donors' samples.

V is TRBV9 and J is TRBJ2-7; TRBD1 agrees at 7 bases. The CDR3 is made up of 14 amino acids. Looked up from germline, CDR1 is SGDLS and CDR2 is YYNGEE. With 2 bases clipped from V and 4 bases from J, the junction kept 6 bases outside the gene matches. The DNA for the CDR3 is TGTGCCAGCAGCGTCTCAGGGGGTCGGTACGAGCAGTACTTC. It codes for CASSVSGGRYEQYF.

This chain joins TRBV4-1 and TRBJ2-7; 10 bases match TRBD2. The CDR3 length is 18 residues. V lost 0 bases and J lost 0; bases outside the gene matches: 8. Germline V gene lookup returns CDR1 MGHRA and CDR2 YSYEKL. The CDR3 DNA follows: TGCGCCAGCAGCCAAGATCCAGTGGGACTAGCGACCTCCTACGAGCAGTACTTC. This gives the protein CASSQDPVGLATSYEQYF.

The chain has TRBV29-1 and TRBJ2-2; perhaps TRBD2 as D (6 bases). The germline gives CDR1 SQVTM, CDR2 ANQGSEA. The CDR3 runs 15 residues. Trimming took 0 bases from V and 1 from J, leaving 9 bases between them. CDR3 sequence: CSVEEGSGNTGELFF. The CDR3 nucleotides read TGCAGCGTTGAAGAAGGTAGCGGGAACACCGGGGAGCTGTTTTTT.

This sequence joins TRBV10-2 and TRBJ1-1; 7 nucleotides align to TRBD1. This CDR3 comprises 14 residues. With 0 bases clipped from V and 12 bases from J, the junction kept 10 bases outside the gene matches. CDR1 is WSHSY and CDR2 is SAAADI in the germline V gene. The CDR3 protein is CASSESRSGGQSFF. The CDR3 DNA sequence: TGCGCCAGCAGTGAGTCCAGGTCAGGGGGTCAGTCTTTCTTT.

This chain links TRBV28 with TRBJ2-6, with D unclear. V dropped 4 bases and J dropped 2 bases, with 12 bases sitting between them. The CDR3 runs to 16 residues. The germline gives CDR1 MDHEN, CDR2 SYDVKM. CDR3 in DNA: TGTGCCAGCAGTTCGATCTTCCTGGCTGGGGCCAACGTCCTGACTTTC. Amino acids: CASSSIFLAGANVLTF.

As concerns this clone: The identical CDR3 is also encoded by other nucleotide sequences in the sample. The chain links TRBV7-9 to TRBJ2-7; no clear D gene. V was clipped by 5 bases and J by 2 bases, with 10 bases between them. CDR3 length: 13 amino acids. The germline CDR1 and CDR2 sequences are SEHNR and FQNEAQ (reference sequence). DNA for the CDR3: TGTGCCAGCAGCCCCGGCCGCGCCTACGAGCAGTACTTC. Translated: CASSPGRAYEQYF.

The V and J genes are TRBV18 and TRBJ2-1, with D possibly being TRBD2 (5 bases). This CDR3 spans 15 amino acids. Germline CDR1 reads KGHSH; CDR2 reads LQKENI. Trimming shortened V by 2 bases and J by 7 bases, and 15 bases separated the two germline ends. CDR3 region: CASSPAGPMENEQFF. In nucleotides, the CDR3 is TGTGCCAGCTCACCAGCGGGCCCGATGGAAAATGAGCAGTTCTTC. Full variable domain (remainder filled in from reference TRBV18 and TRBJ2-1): NAGVMQNPRHLVRRRGQEARLRCSPMKGHSHVYWYRQLPEEGLKFMVYLQKENIIDESGMPKERFSAEFPKEGPSILRIQQVVRGDSAAYFCASSPAGPMENEQFFGPGTRLTVL.

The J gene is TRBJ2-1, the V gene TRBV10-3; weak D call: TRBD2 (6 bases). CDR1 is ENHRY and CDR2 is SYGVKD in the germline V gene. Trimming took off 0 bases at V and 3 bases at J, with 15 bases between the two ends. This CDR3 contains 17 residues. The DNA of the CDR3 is TGTGCCATCAGTGAGTCCGCGACTAGTCAGTACTACAATGAGCAGTTCTTC. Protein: CAISESATSQYYNEQFF.

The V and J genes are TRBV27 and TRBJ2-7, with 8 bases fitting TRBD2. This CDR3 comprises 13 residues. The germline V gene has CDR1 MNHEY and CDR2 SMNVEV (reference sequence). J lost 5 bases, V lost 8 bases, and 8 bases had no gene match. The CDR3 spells CASAIRGGHEQYF. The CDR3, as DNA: TGTGCCAGCGCAATCCGGGGGGGCCACGAGCAGTACTTC.

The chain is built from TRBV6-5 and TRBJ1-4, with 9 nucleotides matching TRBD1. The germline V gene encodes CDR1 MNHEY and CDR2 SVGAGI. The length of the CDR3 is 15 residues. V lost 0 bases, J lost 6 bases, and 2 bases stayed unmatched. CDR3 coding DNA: TGTGCCAGCAGTTACTCGGGGACAGGGTATGAAAAACTGTTTTTT. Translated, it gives CASSYSGTGYEKLFF.